Below, one T cell receptor beta chain is given with its context. What it binds is unknown. The CDR3 length is 15 residues. Germline-derived CDR1 and CDR2 are SGHNT and YENEEA. Trimming at V came to 5 bases and at J to 5 bases, leaving 8 bases not matched to a gene. In TCRdb, the RT-PCR reads were re-called with MiXCR into one record per CDR3 protein. The sample shows around 580,000 distinct CDR3 sequences, less than 15% of them seen only once. This record comes from a study of response to subunit inactivated influenza vaccine. Regarding the study as a whole: There was a suggestion from the authors that each seasonal influenza vaccination recruits few new T cells.

The TCR sequence derives from a man aged 45-60 years who received an inactivated influenza vaccine. The V and J genes are TRBV11-3 and TRBJ2-1; 8 bases fit TRBD2. The material was PBMCs from blood, obtained 11 to 12 days after vaccination. The DNA for the CDR3 is TGTGCCAGCAGCCGTAGCGGGGCCGCGGACAATGAGCAGTTCTTC. Translated, it gives CASSRSGAADNEQFF.